The 12 T cell receptor beta chains below all came from one sample that was sequenced in a study of control samples from healthy donors and cancer patients. Generated by immunoSEQ multiplex PCR, the TCRdb table keeps only in-frame clones and is missing some. The sample table includes under 200,000 clones. The specimen was blood. All receptors derive from a young woman in good health.

The J gene is TRBJ1-1, the V gene TRBV3-1 (or the pseudogene TRBV3-2); possibly TRBD1 for D (5 bases). Germline CDR1 reads LGHDT; CDR2 reads YNNKEL (reference sequence). The CDR3 is 15 residues long. The germline V and J ends were trimmed by 1 base and 1 base, with 10 bases remaining between them. As DNA, the CDR3 is TGTGCCAGCAGCCAAGGCTCCGGGGGGAACACTGAAGCTTTCTTT. As protein: CASSQGSGGNTEAFF.

The chain joins TRBV6-1 to TRBJ2-2; D is perhaps TRBD1 (6 bases). The CDR3 runs to 17 residues. V shed 3 bases and J shed 4 bases, with 18 bases lying between them. The germline V gene encodes CDR1 MNHNS and CDR2 SASEGT. The CDR3 DNA sequence: TGTGCCAGCAGTGACCATGGGACAAGCCACCCCACCGGGGAGCTGTTTTTT. This translates into CASSDHGTSHPTGELFF.

This sequence joins TRBV6-2 or TRBV6-3 and TRBJ1-5, with TRBD1 as a possible D gene (6 bases). Germline lookup yields CDR1 MNHEY and CDR2 SVGEGT. The ends were cut back, 6 bases at V and 7 bases at J, with 13 bases in the middle. CDR3 length: 13 amino acids. This CDR3 is CASSKGGLQPQHF. The CDR3 DNA is TGTGCCAGCAGCAAAGGGGGGCTGCAGCCCCAGCATTTT.

This sequence joins TRBV4-1 and TRBJ2-2; 10 nucleotides match TRBD1. CDR3 length equals 14 residues. Germline CDR1 is MGHRA and CDR2 is YSYEKL. The trim removed 6 bases at V and 6 bases at J, leaving 4 bases unmatched. The CDR3 DNA sequence: TGCGCCAGCAGGGGACAGGGGAGGTCCGGGGAGCTGTTTTTT. Encoded protein: CASRGQGRSGELFF.

The CDR3 protein is CASSPRQGTNTEAFF. CDR3 DNA: TGCGCCAGCAGCCCGCGACAGGGAACGAACACTGAAGCTTTCTTT. This chain joins TRBV5-1 and TRBJ1-1, with 7 bases lining up with TRBD1. The junction had 7 bases not matched to a gene; V was cut back by 4 bases and J by 1 base. The V gene's germline CDR1 is SGHRS and CDR2 YFSETQ. The CDR3 contains 15 residues.

The CDR3 nucleotides are TGTGCCAGCAGTTACTCGGGGACAGGGGACACTGAAGCTTTCTTT. Translated, it gives CASSYSGTGDTEAFF. The gene calls are TRBV6-5 and TRBJ1-1, with TRBD1 matching over 10 bases. Per germline, CDR1 MNHEY and CDR2 SVGAGI. This CDR3 is 15 amino acids long. V lost 0 bases and J lost 3; bases outside the gene matches: 1.

This sequence joins TRBV5-4 and TRBJ1-3, with D unresolved. CDR1 is SGHNT and CDR2 is YYREEE in the germline V gene (reference sequence). The CDR3 sequence is 15 residues long. Trimming removed 3 bases from V and 5 bases from J, with 15 bases in between. In DNA form, the CDR3 reads TGTGCCAGCAGCTCCGATACAGAAGGCCGAAACACCATATATTTT. This translates into CASSSDTEGRNTIYF.

CDR3: CASSDRERGEKLFF. The DNA for the CDR3 is TGTGCCAGCAGCGACAGGGAGCGAGGCGAAAAACTGTTTTTT. The genes are TRBV7-9 and TRBJ1-4, with 7 bases that match TRBD1. This CDR3 is 14 amino acids long. J lost 8 bases, V lost 5 bases, and 8 bases had no gene match. Per germline, CDR1 SEHNR and CDR2 FQNEAQ (reference sequence).

The V gene is TRBV3-1 (or the pseudogene TRBV3-2), the J gene TRBJ2-7; 8 bases agree with TRBD1. V trimming: 1 base; J trimming: 6 bases; junction bases outside the gene matches: 5. Germline V gene data show CDR1 as LGHDT and CDR2 as YNNKEL (reference sequence). CDR3 size: 14 residues. DNA of the CDR3: TGTGCCAGCAGCCAAGGCCAGGGGGCGGTCGAGCAGTACTTC. It specifies CASSQGQGAVEQYF.

The rearrangement links TRBV7-9 to TRBJ1-2; TRBD1 agrees at 9 bases. CDR1 and CDR2 (germline): SEHNR, FQNEAQ (reference sequence). This CDR3 spans 17 amino acids. V shed 5 bases and J 0 bases; nucleotides not matched to a gene: 10. CDR3 residues: CASSRLTGGLSNYGYTF. The CDR3 nucleotides are TGTGCCAGCAGCCGGCTGACAGGGGGTCTCTCTAACTATGGCTACACCTTC.

The rearrangement joins TRBV19 to TRBJ1-2; D perhaps matches TRBD1 (5 bases). Germline CDR1 LNHDA, CDR2 SQIVND (reference sequence). This CDR3 comprises 14 residues. V was pared by 8 bases and J by 12 bases, with 25 bases between. In nucleotides, the CDR3 is TGTGCCAGTGGATCTGGGACTCCGGGGTGGGGACACACCTTC. It codes for CASGSGTPGWGHTF.

CDR3 coding DNA: TGTGCCAGCAGCTTAGAATATTCCTACGAGCAGTACTTC. It is translated as CASSLEYSYEQYF. This rearrangement joins TRBV13 to TRBJ2-7; D unresolved. V was shortened by 1 base and J by 1 base, with 5 bases between the two germline ends. Germline CDR1 reads PRHDT; CDR2 reads FYEKMQ (reference sequence). This CDR3 has 13 residues.